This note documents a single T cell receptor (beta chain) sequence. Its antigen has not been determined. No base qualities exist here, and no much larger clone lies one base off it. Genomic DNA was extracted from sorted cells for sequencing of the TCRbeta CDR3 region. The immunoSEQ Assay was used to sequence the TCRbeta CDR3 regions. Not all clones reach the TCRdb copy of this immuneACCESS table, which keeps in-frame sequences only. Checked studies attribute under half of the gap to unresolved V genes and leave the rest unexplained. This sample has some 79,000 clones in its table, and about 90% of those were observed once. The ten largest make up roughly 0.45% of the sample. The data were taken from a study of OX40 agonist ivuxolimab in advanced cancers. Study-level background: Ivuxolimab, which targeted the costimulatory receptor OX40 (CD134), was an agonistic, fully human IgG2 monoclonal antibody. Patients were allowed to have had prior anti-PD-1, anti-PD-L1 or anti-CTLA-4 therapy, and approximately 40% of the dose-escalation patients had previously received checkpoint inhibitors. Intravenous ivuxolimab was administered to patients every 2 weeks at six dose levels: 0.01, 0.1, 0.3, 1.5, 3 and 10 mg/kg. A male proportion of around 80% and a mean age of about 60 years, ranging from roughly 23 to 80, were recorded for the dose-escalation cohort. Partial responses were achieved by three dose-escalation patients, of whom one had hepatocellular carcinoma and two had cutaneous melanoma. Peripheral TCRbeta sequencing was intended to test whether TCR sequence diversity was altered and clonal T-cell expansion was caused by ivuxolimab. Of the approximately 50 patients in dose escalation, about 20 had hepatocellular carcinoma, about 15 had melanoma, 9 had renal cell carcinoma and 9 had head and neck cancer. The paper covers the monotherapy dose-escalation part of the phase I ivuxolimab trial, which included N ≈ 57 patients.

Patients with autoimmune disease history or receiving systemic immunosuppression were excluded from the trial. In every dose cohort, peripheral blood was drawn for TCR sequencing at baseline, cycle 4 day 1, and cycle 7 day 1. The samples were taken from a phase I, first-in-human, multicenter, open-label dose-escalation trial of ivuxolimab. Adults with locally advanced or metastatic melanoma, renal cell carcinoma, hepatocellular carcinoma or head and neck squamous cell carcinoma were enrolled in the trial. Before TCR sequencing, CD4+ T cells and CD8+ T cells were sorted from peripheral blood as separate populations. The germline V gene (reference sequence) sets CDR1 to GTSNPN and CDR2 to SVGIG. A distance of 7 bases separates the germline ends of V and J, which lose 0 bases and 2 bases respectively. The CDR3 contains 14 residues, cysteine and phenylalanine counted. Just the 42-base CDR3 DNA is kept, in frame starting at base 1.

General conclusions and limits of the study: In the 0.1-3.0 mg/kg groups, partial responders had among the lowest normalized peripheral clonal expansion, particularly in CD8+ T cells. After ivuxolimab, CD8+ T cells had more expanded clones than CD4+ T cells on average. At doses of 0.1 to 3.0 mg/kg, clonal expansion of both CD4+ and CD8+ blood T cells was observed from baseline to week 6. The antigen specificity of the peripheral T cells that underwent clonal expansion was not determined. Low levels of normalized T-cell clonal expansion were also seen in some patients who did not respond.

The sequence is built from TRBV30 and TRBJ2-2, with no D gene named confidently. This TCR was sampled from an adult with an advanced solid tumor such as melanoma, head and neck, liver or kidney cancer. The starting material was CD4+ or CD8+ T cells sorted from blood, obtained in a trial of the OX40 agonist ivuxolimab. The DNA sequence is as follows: TGTGCCTGGAGTGTCGGCTTAAACACCGGGGAGCTGTTTTTT. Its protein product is CAWSVGLNTGELFF.